The 30 T cell receptor beta chains listed next were all sequenced from one sample in a study of blood T cell repertoires in COVID-19. TCRdb's table, derived via immunoSEQ multiplex PCR, lists solely in-frame clones and lacks some. The table lists around 160,000 clones, over 80% of them singletons, with approximately 2.7% in the top ten. Sequenced material: peripheral blood. Receptors were obtained from a woman in her thirties or forties with active or convalescent COVID-19.

The chain uses TRBV19 and TRBJ2-7; 7 nucleotides agree with TRBD1. Trimming cost V 1 base and J 3 bases; bases outside gene matches: 3. The germline gives CDR1 LNHDA, CDR2 SQIVND (reference sequence). CDR3 length equals 14 residues. CDR3 amino acids: CASSIGGTVYEQYF. CDR3 in DNA: TGTGCCAGTAGTATAGGAGGGACAGTCTACGAGCAGTACTTC.

The chain employs TRBV11-3 and TRBJ2-3; 7 bases line up with TRBD2. Germline loops: CDR1 SGHNT, CDR2 YENEEA. CDR3 length: 17 amino acids. The ends lost 5 bases at V and 2 bases at J; junction bases unmatched: 13. The CDR3 coding sequence is TGTGCCAGCAGCCAAGGGACTATAATTTCCCCCACAGATACGCAGTATTTT. Protein: CASSQGTIISPTDTQYF.

The genes are TRBV28 and TRBJ1-5, with D maybe TRBD1 (6 bases). The ends were cut back, 6 bases at V and 5 bases at J, with 14 bases in the middle. Looked up from germline, CDR1 is MDHEN and CDR2 is SYDVKM. There are 14 residues in the CDR3. CDR3 sequence (DNA): TGTGCCAGCAGCTCCAGGGGTGGTTATCAGCCCCAGCATTTT. Protein sequence: CASSSRGGYQPQHF.

The chain uses TRBV7-9 and TRBJ2-1; D gene ambiguous. Germline values: CDR1 SEHNR, CDR2 FQNEAQ (reference sequence). Trimming left V 5 bases short and J 1 base short, with 12 bases between. The CDR3 runs 15 residues. The CDR3 DNA reads TGTGCCAGCAGCGCCGGTACGTTTTCCTACAATGAGCAGTTCTTC. This translates into CASSAGTFSYNEQFF.

The chain joins TRBV11-2 to TRBJ1-2; D might be TRBD1 (6 bases). The CDR3 length is 15 residues. Trimming shortened V by 6 bases and J by 0 bases, and 14 bases separated the two germline ends. Germline values: CDR1 SGHAT, CDR2 FQNNGV. The CDR3 sequence is CASREGGLANYGYTF. In DNA, the CDR3 is TGTGCCAGCAGGGAGGGGGGGTTAGCTAACTATGGCTACACCTTC. The full variable domain, with the rest looked up from reference TRBV11-2 and TRBJ1-2, is EAGVAQSPRYKIIEKRQSVAFWCNPISGHATLYWYQQILGQGPKLLIQFQNNGVVDDSQLPKDRFSAERLKGVDSTLKIQPAKLEDSAVYLCASREGGLANYGYTFGSGTRLTVV.

This chain uses TRBV27 with TRBJ2-1, with 8 nucleotides matching TRBD2. J lost 0 bases, V lost 8 bases, and 6 bases had no gene match. CDR3 length equals 15 residues. The germline CDR1 and CDR2 sequences are MNHEY and SMNVEV (reference sequence). The DNA for the CDR3 is TGTGCCAGCTTAAAAGCGGGGGACTCCTACAATGAGCAGTTCTTC. Protein product: CASLKAGDSYNEQFF.

This sequence joins TRBV19 and TRBJ2-1; the match to TRBD2 covers 10 bases. Trimming at V came to 3 bases and at J to 3 bases, leaving 11 bases not matched to a gene. The CDR3 covers 18 residues. Per the germline V gene, CDR1 is LNHDA and CDR2 is SQIVND (reference sequence). CDR3 sequence reads: CASSIGLAGVSIYNEQFF. The CDR3 DNA reads TGTGCCAGTAGTATCGGCCTAGCGGGAGTTAGTATCTACAATGAGCAGTTCTTC.

The rearrangement joins TRBV7-8 to TRBJ1-2, with a possible D match to TRBD1 (5 bases). CDR3 size: 13 residues. V was pared by 5 bases and J by 7 bases, with 14 bases between. Germline V lookup: CDR1 SGHVS, CDR2 FQNEAQ. The DNA for the CDR3 is TGTGCCAGCAGCCGCCAAGGGGCAGGTGGCTACACCTTC. Translating gives CASSRQGAGGYTF.

This clone was counted once. The gene calls are TRBV11-2 and TRBJ1-2; 12 bases line up with TRBD1. V shed 5 bases, J shed 5 bases, and the junction held 12 bases outside the gene matches. The CDR3 length is 17 residues. Looked up from germline, CDR1 is SGHAT and CDR2 is FQNNGV. The CDR3 reads CASSPRDRGREIYGYTF. For the CDR3, the DNA is TGTGCCAGCAGCCCCCGGGACAGGGGGCGCGAAATATATGGCTACACCTTC.

The rearrangement joins TRBV11-2 to TRBJ1-1; TRBD1 might be the D (6 bases). This CDR3 comprises 14 residues. Deletions cut 5 bases from V and 0 bases from J, with 10 bases between. CDR1 is SGHAT, CDR2 FQNNGV, per germline. CDR3 loop: CASSPWTVNTEAFF. The CDR3 DNA reads as TGTGCCAGCAGCCCGTGGACAGTGAACACTGAAGCTTTCTTT.

This clone was seen just once. The rearrangement joins TRBV30 to TRBJ1-1; 8 bases line up with TRBD1. Germline trimming cut 4 bases from V and 10 bases from J; bases unmatched to any gene: 11. The CDR3 sequence is 13 residues long. The germline V gene has CDR1 GTSNPN and CDR2 SVGIG (reference sequence). The CDR3 DNA sequence: TGTGCCTGGATTGGGACAGGCAGCCTCCCAGCTTTCTTT. Translated, it gives CAWIGTGSLPAFF.

This clone has just a few counts. The V and J genes are TRBV10-1 and TRBJ2-7, with 8 positions matching TRBD1. V lost 4 bases and J lost 3; bases outside the gene matches: 2. Germline lookup yields CDR1 WNHNN and CDR2 SYGVQD (reference sequence). CDR3 length: 13 amino acids. The CDR3 DNA reads as TGCGCCAGCAGTGTTGGACAGGGCTACGAGCAGTACTTC. It encodes CASSVGQGYEQYF.

A single count supports this clone. The chain uses TRBV5-1 and TRBJ2-6; tentative D call: TRBD2 (5 bases). Germline CDR1 is SGHRS and CDR2 is YFSETQ. The CDR3 has 18 residues. V was clipped by 0 bases and J by 0 bases, with 13 bases between them. As DNA, the CDR3 is TGCGCCAGCAGCTTGGAGCGACCGGGGAGCTCTGGGGCCAACGTCCTGACTTTC. Amino acids: CASSLERPGSSGANVLTF. Looking up the rest from reference TRBV5-1 and TRBJ2-6 gives the full variable domain: KAGVTQTPRYLIKTRGQQVTLSCSPISGHRSVSWYQQTPGQGLQFLFEYFSETQRNKGNFPGRFSGRQFSNSRSEMNVSTLELGDSALYLCASSLERPGSSGANVLTFGAGSRLTVL.

The rearrangement uses TRBV4-1 and TRBJ1-1; D unclear. The V gene lost 1 base and the J gene lost 11 bases, with 17 bases spanning the gap. CDR3 length: 14 residues. Germline V gene lookup returns CDR1 MGHRA and CDR2 YSYEKL. The CDR3 DNA reads as TGCGCCAGCAGCCAAGTCGGGGTGGGATCGCTGGCTTTCTTT. This gives the protein CASSQVGVGSLAFF.

This clone was counted a few times. The chain recombines TRBV11-2 with TRBJ2-7; TRBD1 might be the D (6 bases). CDR3 size: 13 residues. V was trimmed by 3 bases and J by 8 bases, leaving 14 bases between them. Germline-derived CDR1 and CDR2 are SGHAT and FQNNGV. Here the CDR3 DNA reads TGTGCCAGCAGCTTTCAACAGGGCCTACAGCAGTACTTC. Protein: CASSFQQGLQQYF.

This chain's CDR3 is CASSARGAGNTEAFF. The CDR3 DNA reads as TGTGCCAGCAGTGCCCGGGGGGCGGGGAACACTGAAGCTTTCTTT. This rearrangement joins TRBV6-4 to TRBJ1-1; maybe TRBD1 (6 bases). CDR3 length: 15 amino acids. The ends were cut back, 4 bases at V and 1 base at J, with 13 bases in the middle. Germline V gene data show CDR1 as MRHNA and CDR2 as SNTAGT.

This clone was counted once. The V gene is TRBV5-6, the J gene TRBJ2-5; TRBD1 matches at 11 bases. CDR3 size: 16 residues. V shed 4 bases and J 4 bases; nucleotides not matched to a gene: 9. Per germline, CDR1 SGHDT and CDR2 YYEEEE. CDR3 residues: CASSTLGTGGAETQYF. CDR3 in DNA: TGTGCCAGCAGCACCCTTGGGACAGGGGGGGCAGAGACCCAGTACTTC.

The J gene is TRBJ1-2, the V gene TRBV25-1, with D possibly matching TRBD1 (6 bases). Germline CDR1 and CDR2: MGHDK and SYGVNS. V was trimmed by 3 bases and J by 4 bases, leaving 12 bases between them. The CDR3 covers 14 residues. The chain's CDR3 is CASSEGGLGYGYTF. CDR3 bases: TGTGCCAGCAGTGAGGGGGGGCTGGGCTATGGCTACACCTTC.

Here the CDR3 reads CASSLWTSGNTGELFF. Written as DNA, the CDR3 is TGTGCCAGCAGCTTGTGGACTAGCGGAAACACCGGGGAGCTGTTTTTT. The gene calls are TRBV5-8 and TRBJ2-2; 10 bases match TRBD2. V lost 1 base to trimming and J lost 2 bases; unmatched junction nucleotides: 2. The germline V gene encodes CDR1 SGHTS and CDR2 YDEGEE. The length of the CDR3 is 16 residues.

This chain uses TRBV4-3 with TRBJ2-2, with TRBD1 matching 7 bases. V was clipped by 3 bases and J by 2 bases; unmatched bases: 6. CDR1 and CDR2 from the germline V gene are LGHNA and YSLEER. This CDR3 has 16 amino acids. CDR3 sequence reads: CASSHYRGENTGELFF. The CDR3 nucleotides are TGCGCCAGCAGCCATTACAGGGGAGAAAACACCGGGGAGCTGTTTTTT.

This chain connects TRBV5-6 to TRBJ2-6, with D unresolved. This CDR3 spans 17 amino acids. The V end was cut by 0 bases, the J end by 0 bases, with 10 bases between. Germline V gene sequence: CDR1 SGHDT, CDR2 YYEEEE. The CDR3 DNA follows: TGTGCCAGCAGCTTGGGACCTCCGGGCTCTGGGGCCAACGTCCTGACTTTC. This codes for CASSLGPPGSGANVLTF. Full variable domain (remainder filled in from reference TRBV5-6 and TRBJ2-6): DAGVTQSPTHLIKTRGQQVTLRCSPKSGHDTVSWYQQALGQGPQFIFQYYEEEERQRGNFPDRFSGHQFPNYSSELNVNALLLGDSALYLCASSLGPPGSGANVLTFGAGSRLTVL.

Judged by abundance, this clone is medium-sized (0.01 to 0.1%). The chain couples TRBV6-1 to TRBJ1-2; maybe TRBD1 (5 bases). Deletions cut 1 base from V and 4 bases from J, with 10 bases between. The CDR3 is 14 residues long. Germline values: CDR1 MNHNS, CDR2 SASEGT. CDR3 sequence (DNA): TGTGCCAGCAGTGAAGGGGGCGAGGCCTATGGCTACACCTTC. It yields the protein CASSEGGEAYGYTF.

This rearrangement joins TRBV9 to TRBJ1-5; weak D call: TRBD1 (6 bases). The CDR3 extends over 14 amino acids. The V end lost 0 bases, the J end lost 5 bases, and 9 bases lay between the germline ends. Germline values: CDR1 SGDLS, CDR2 YYNGEE. The CDR3 region is CASSVGDNYQPQHF. In DNA, the CDR3 is TGTGCCAGCAGCGTAGGGGACAACTATCAGCCCCAGCATTTT.

The gene calls are TRBV18 and TRBJ1-1; the D is unclear. The CDR3 extends over 15 amino acids. V was pared by 3 bases and J by 6 bases, with 17 bases between. Germline CDR1 KGHSH, CDR2 LQKENI. DNA for the CDR3: TGTGCCAGCTCACCCCCCTCGGGGTCGCGGGCTGAAGCTTTCTTT. This sequence encodes CASSPPSGSRAEAFF.

The chain recombines TRBV2 with TRBJ2-3; the match to TRBD2 covers 8 bases. V lost 6 bases to trimming and J lost 6 bases; unmatched junction nucleotides: 11. This CDR3 is 15 amino acids long. Per germline, CDR1 SNHLY and CDR2 FYNNEI. As DNA, the CDR3 is TGTGCCAGCAGAGCTTTAGCGGGGAGATCCGATACGCAGTATTTT. Its protein product is CASRALAGRSDTQYF.

The rearrangement links TRBV6-5 to TRBJ1-6; 8 nucleotides agree with TRBD1. With 5 bases clipped from V and 7 bases from J, the junction kept 7 bases outside the gene matches. This CDR3 contains 15 residues. Germline V lookup: CDR1 MNHEY, CDR2 SVGAGI. DNA of the CDR3: TGTGCCAGCAGTCCCCCGACAGGGGTAAATTCACCCCTCCACTTT. Translation gives CASSPPTGVNSPLHF.

This chain links TRBV5-1 with TRBJ1-1; D gene ambiguous. V was shortened by 0 bases and J by 4 bases, with 4 bases between the two germline ends. Germline V lookup: CDR1 SGHRS, CDR2 YFSETQ. CDR3 length equals 12 residues. The CDR3 DNA reads as TGCGCCAGCAGCTTGGGGAGCACTGAAGCTTTCTTT. This encodes CASSLGSTEAFF.

The V call is TRBV18, the J call TRBJ2-5; 9 bases agree with TRBD1. The CDR3 sequence is 13 residues long. V was pared by 4 bases and J by 5 bases, with 2 bases of the junction left unmatched. Germline V gives CDR1 KGHSH, CDR2 LQKENI. The CDR3 here is CASSQGTGETQYF. In DNA form, the CDR3 reads TGTGCCAGCTCACAGGGGACAGGGGAGACCCAGTACTTC.

The CDR3 is CASSSMPDRGNTEAFF. Here the CDR3 DNA reads TGTGCCAGCAGTTCCATGCCCGACAGGGGGAACACTGAAGCTTTCTTT. The chain uses TRBV6-2 or TRBV6-3 and TRBJ1-1; the match to TRBD1 covers 8 bases. Per germline, CDR1 MNHEY and CDR2 SVGEGT. Trimming removed 4 bases from V and 1 base from J; junction bases left unmatched: 8. CDR3 length equals 16 residues.

The chain recombines TRBV5-1 with TRBJ2-3; D is unresolved. CDR1 and CDR2 (germline): SGHRS, YFSETQ. V was trimmed by 2 bases and J by 2 bases, leaving 9 bases between them. The CDR3 sequence is 14 residues long. Here the CDR3 reads CASSFVSATDTQYF. In DNA form, the CDR3 reads TGCGCCAGCAGCTTCGTCAGCGCCACAGATACGCAGTATTTT.